This T cell receptor (beta chain) came from a study of technical replicates of blood from a few donors. The V end lost 1 base, the J end lost 4 bases, and 23 bases lay between the germline ends. Germline loops: CDR1 SGHNT, CDR2 YYREEE (reference sequence). The CDR3 runs 18 residues. Repertoires were generated with immunoSEQ multiplex PCR, while TCRdb's copy carries only in-frame clones and drops some. The sample shows approximately 75,000 clones, approximately 97% of them seen only once. The sequenced sample was T cells isolated from PBMCs. This receptor was taken from a human donor in good health. V usage is TRBV5-4 and J usage is TRBJ2-5; no clear D. Here the CDR3 reads CASSLSTVLKPSGETQYF. CDR3 bases: TGTGCCAGCAGCTTGAGCACGGTCCTCAAGCCTTCGGGAGAGACCCAGTACTTC. Together with reference TRBV5-4 and TRBJ2-5, the CDR3 gives the full variable domain: ETGVTQSPTHLIKTRGQQVTLRCSSQSGHNTVSWYQQALGQGPQFIFQYYREEENGRGNFPPRFSGLQFPNYSSELNVNALELDDSALYLCASSLSTVLKPSGETQYFGPGTRLLVL.